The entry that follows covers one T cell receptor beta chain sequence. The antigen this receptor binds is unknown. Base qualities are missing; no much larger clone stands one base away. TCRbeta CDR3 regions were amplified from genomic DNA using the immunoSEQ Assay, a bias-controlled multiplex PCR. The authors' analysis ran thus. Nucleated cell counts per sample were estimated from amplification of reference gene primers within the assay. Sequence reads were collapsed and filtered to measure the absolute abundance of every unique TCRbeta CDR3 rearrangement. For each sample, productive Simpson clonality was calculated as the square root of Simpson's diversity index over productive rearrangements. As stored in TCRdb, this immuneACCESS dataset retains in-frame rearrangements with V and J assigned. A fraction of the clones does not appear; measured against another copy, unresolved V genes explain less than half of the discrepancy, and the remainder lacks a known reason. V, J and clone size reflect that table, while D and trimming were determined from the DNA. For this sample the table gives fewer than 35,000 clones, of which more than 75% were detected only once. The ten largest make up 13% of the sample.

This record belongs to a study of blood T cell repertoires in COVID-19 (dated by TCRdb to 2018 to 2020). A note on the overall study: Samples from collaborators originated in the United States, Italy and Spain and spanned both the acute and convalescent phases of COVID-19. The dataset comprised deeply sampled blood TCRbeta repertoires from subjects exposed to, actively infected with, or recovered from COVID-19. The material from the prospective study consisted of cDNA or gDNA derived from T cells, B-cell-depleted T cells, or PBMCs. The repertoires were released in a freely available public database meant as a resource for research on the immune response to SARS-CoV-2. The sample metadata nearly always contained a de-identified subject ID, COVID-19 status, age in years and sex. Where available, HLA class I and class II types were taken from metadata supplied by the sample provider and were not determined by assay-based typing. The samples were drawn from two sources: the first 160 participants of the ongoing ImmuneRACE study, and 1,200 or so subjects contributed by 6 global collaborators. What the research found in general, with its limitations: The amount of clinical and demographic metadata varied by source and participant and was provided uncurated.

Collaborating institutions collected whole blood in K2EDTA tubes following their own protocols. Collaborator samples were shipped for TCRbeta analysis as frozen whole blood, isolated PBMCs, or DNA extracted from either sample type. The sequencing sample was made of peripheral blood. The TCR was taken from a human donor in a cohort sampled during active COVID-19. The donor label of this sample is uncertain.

DNA sequence: TGTGCCAGCAGCCATAGCAGGGGTATCGGGGAGCTGTTTTTT. The translation is CASSHSRGIGELFF. This sequence uses TRBV14 and TRBJ2-2, with a tentative D gene TRBD1 over 6 matching bases. Per the germline V gene, SGHDN is the CDR1 and FVKESK is the CDR2. The CDR3 goes from the cysteine to the phenylalanine over 14 residues. Of all the DNA, just the CDR3 is kept, 42 bases in frame from base 1. V lost 3 bases and J lost 7 bases; the stretch between them is 12 bases long.